Listed here are 30 T cell receptor beta chains from one sample, sequenced in a study of TET2 disruption in CD19-targeted CAR T cells. Only in-frame clones appear in the TCRdb table, and some are missing; sequencing was by immunoSEQ multiplex PCR. This repertoire comprises more than 25,000 clones; its ten largest clones make up 1.9%. Which antigens these TCRs recognize remains unknown. Stated treatment: autologous CTL019 cells: CD19 CAR with 4-1BB and CD3 zeta domains. This sample comprised CD8- CAR+ T cells sorted from cultured blood T cells, obtained for CD19 CAR T cell therapy. Documented subset: CD8-negative CAR-positive T cells from the infusion product. The receptors derive from a man between 65 and 80 years old with chronic lymphocytic leukemia.

Notes on this clone: The read ends 3 residues before the CDR3 terminus; that terminus is restored from the germline J gene. This chain connects TRBV7-9 to TRBJ1-2; D not resolved. CDR1 is SEHNR, CDR2 FQNEAQ, per germline (reference sequence). The CDR3 is 14 amino acids. The DNA read from the CDR3 is TGTGCCAGCAGTTTGGACTGGACGTCCTACGAC. Residues: CASSLDWTSYD. The entire CDR3 sequence reads CASSLDWTSYDYTF.

Concerning this clone: The missing CDR3 end, 3 residues past where the read stops, is filled in from the germline J gene. The chain carries TRBV20-1 and TRBJ2-5; D perhaps matches TRBD2 (5 bases). Trimming shortened V by 4 bases and J by 6 bases, and 12 bases separated the two germline ends. This CDR3 is built from 12 residues. The V gene's germline CDR1 is DFQATT and CDR2 SNEGSKA (reference sequence). CDR3 in amino acids: CSATPGKKTQYF. The sequenced CDR3 bases are TGCAGTGCTACTCCGGGGAAGAAGACC.

Remarks on this clone: The DNA ends 3 residues before the CDR3 does, and the rest of the CDR3 is filled in from the germline J gene. The chain couples TRBV6-1 to TRBJ2-1; D not certain. Trimming stripped 4 bases from V and 1 base from J, with 8 bases between. Germline V lookup: CDR1 MNHNS, CDR2 SASEGT. The CDR3 is 14 residues long. The covered CDR3 bases are TGTGCCAGCAGTGCGGCAGGTTCCTACAATGAG. This gives the protein CASSAAGSYNE. The CDR3 as a whole reads CASSAAGSYNEQFF.

This CDR3 reads CASSFTGLAGEAFF. CDR3 DNA, as far as it was read: TGTGCCAGCAGCTTCACGGGACTAGCGGGCGAA. This sequence joins TRBV7-2 and TRBJ1-1, with a weak D call TRBD1 (5 bases). The read comes to an end 3 residues before the CDR3 does, leaving the germline J gene to fill in the end. The germline gives CDR1 SGHTA, CDR2 FQGNSA. The CDR3 is 14 amino acids.

Concerning this clone itself: The read ends 3 residues shy of where the CDR3 ends; the end is completed using the germline J gene. Other DNA sequences in the sample encode the same CDR3. The gene calls are TRBV27 and TRBJ2-7, with 12 nucleotides matching TRBD2. From germline, CDR1 is MNHEY and CDR2 SMNVEV (reference sequence). The CDR3 runs 15 residues. Losses at the gene ends were 2 bases for V and 1 base for J; bases not matched to a gene: 0. CDR3 DNA, as far as it was read: TGTGCCAGCAGTTTAACTAGCGGGGGGTCCTACGAG. It yields the protein CASSLTSGGSYE. The entire CDR3 sequence reads CASSLTSGGSYEQYF.

Points on this clone: The read gets to within 3 residues of the CDR3 end, and the germline J gene fills in the rest. The chain employs TRBV10-3 and TRBJ2-3; TRBD1 agrees at 7 bases. Germline assignment: CDR1 ENHRY and CDR2 SYGVKD. This CDR3 has 14 amino acids. V shed 7 bases and J 2 bases; nucleotides not matched to a gene: 6. CDR3 amino acids: CAIKRDSNTDTQYF. The DNA read from the CDR3 is TGTGCCATCAAACGGGACAGTAACACAGATACG.

The CDR3 protein is CASNPGDRAYEQYF. CDR3 bases read: TGTGCCAGTAATCCAGGGGACAGGGCCTACGAG. The rearrangement uses TRBV19 and TRBJ2-7; TRBD1 agrees at 9 bases. The read gets to within 3 residues of the CDR3 end, and the germline J gene fills in the rest. Losses at the gene ends were 7 bases for V and 2 bases for J; bases not matched to a gene: 6. Germline-derived CDR1 and CDR2 are LNHDA and SQIVND (reference sequence). The CDR3 length is 14 residues.

Turning to this clone: The observed sequence ends 3 residues before the CDR3 terminus, with the missing tail filled in from the germline J gene. The chain joins TRBV5-1 to TRBJ1-2; D is possibly TRBD1 (5 bases). Germline V gene data show CDR1 as SGHRS and CDR2 as YFSETQ. CDR3 length: 15 residues. The CDR3 bases that were read are TGCGCCAGCAGCGCCTTGACTAGCGGGGGTAATGAC. The encoded protein is CASSALTSGGND. The whole CDR3 region reads CASSALTSGGNDYTF.

A remark on this clone: Read data end 3 residues before the CDR3 end; the end is taken from the germline J gene. The chain combines TRBV20-1 with TRBJ1-2; D not certain. From germline, CDR1 is DFQATT and CDR2 SNEGSKA (reference sequence). The CDR3 is made up of 18 amino acids. The CDR3 sequence: CSARDKGGGRQIGEGYTF. The CDR3 DNA, read in part, is TGCAGTGCTAGAGATAAGGGCGGAGGGCGGCAGATCGGGGAAGGC.

A remark on this clone: The read is 3 residues too short to cover the CDR3 end, so that end is filled in from the germline J gene. The chain couples TRBV5-1 to TRBJ1-2, with D unresolved. V lost 1 base and J lost 4, with 14 bases in between. CDR3 length equals 15 residues. Germline V CDR1 and CDR2: SGHRS, YFSETQ. CDR3 amino acids: CASSLSPSNFYGYTF. CDR3 DNA, as far as it was read: TGCGCCAGCAGCTTGTCCCCTTCTAACTTCTATGGC.

With regard to this clone: The read terminates 3 residues ahead of where the CDR3 ends, so the germline J gene completes it. V is TRBV7-6 and J is TRBJ1-2; TRBD1 agrees at 10 bases. Germline CDR1 and CDR2: SGHVS and FNYEAQ. The CDR3 runs 18 residues. The CDR3 sequence: CASSLARSTGTGAYDYTF. Incomplete CDR3 DNA: TGTGCCAGCAGCTTAGCACGAAGTACCGGGACAGGGGCCTACGAC.

Remarks on this clone: Sequencing ends 3 residues short of the CDR3 end; the germline J gene provides the rest. V is TRBV7-9 and J is TRBJ2-4, with TRBD1 matching over 9 bases. CDR3 length: 14 amino acids. The germline V gene encodes CDR1 SEHNR and CDR2 FQNEAQ (reference sequence). CDR3 DNA, as far as it was read: TGTGCCAGCAGCTCCGGGACAGGGAACTATGGT. It is translated as CASSSGTGNYG. The entire CDR3 reads CASSSGTGNYGQYF.

To note about this clone: One end of the junction fails to match germline, which may point to a read error. Read sequence stops 3 residues before the CDR3 end, and the germline J gene provides the missing end. The rearrangement links TRBV4-2 to TRBJ2-6; TRBD1 agrees at 7 bases. Per germline, CDR1 LGHNA and CDR2 YNFKEQ. The CDR3 is 17 residues long. This chain's CDR3 is CASSSHTGVSGANVLTF. CDR3 bases read: TGCGCCAGCAGCTCCCACACAGGGGTCTCTGGGGCCAACGTC.

A remark on this clone: Read data end 3 residues before the CDR3 end; the end is taken from the germline J gene. The rearrangement joins TRBV13 to TRBJ1-2, with D unclear. CDR3 length equals 16 residues. CDR1 and CDR2 (germline): PRHDT, FYEKMQ (reference sequence). The CDR3 reads CASSAAGPRSYNDYTF. CDR3 DNA (partial): TGTGCCAGCAGCGCGGCGGGCCCACGATCCTACAATGAC.

The CDR3 loop reads CASSPPTASNTEAFF. CDR3 DNA, as far as it was read: TGTGCCAGCTCACCACCGACAGCCTCGAACACTGAA. The chain uses TRBV18 and TRBJ1-1; possibly TRBD1 for D (5 bases). The read ends 3 residues shy of where the CDR3 ends; the end is completed using the germline J gene. Germline V lookup: CDR1 KGHSH, CDR2 LQKENI. This CDR3 is 15 amino acids long. The V end lost 0 bases, the J end lost 1 base, and 9 bases lay between the germline ends.

Concerning this clone: Read sequence stops 3 residues before the CDR3 end, and the germline J gene provides the missing end. V gene TRBV12-3 or TRBV12-4 combines with J gene TRBJ2-3; 12 positions agree with TRBD2. The V gene end was trimmed by 1 base and the J gene end by 5 bases; junction bases not matched to a gene: 13. The CDR3 runs 19 residues. CDR3 residues: CASSLGLTSGGLSGDTQYF. CDR3 bases read: TGTGCCAGCAGTTTAGGATTAACTAGCGGGGGGTTGTCTGGAGATACG.

Concerning this clone itself: Sequence at one end of the junction differs from germline and may be a read error. The read stops 3 residues short of the end of the CDR3; the missing end is completed from the germline J gene. The identical CDR3 is also encoded by other nucleotide sequences in the sample. This chain connects TRBV30 to TRBJ1-3, with D possibly matching TRBD1 (5 bases). The germline V gene has CDR1 GTSNPN and CDR2 SVGIG (reference sequence). This CDR3 region has 18 residues. The part of the CDR3 DNA that was read is TGTGCCTGGAGTGTAGGGCAGGACACCTCCTTCTCTGGAAACACT. This encodes CAWSVGQDTSFSGNT. The whole CDR3 reads CAWSVGQDTSFSGNTIYF. Drawing the rest from reference TRBV30 and TRBJ1-3, the complete variable domain is SQTIHQWPATLVQPVGSPLSLECTVEGTSNPNLYWYRQAAGRGLQLLFYSVGIGQISSEVPQNLSASRPQDRQFILSSKKLLLSDSGFYLCAWSVGQDTSFSGNTIYFGEGSWLTVV.

Worth noting for this clone: The read falls 3 residues short of the CDR3 end, and the missing part is taken from the germline J gene. This rearrangement joins TRBV30 to TRBJ2-4; 9 nucleotides line up with TRBD1. The CDR3 contains 15 residues. The V gene's germline CDR1 is GTSNPN and CDR2 SVGIG (reference sequence). The CDR3 loop reads CAWSRFATGGDGQYF. CDR3 bases read: TGTGCCTGGAGTAGGTTTGCGACAGGGGGTGACGGT.

Details on this clone: The read falls 3 residues short of the CDR3 end, and the missing part is taken from the germline J gene. The chain employs TRBV3-1 (or the pseudogene TRBV3-2) and TRBJ2-7; D is perhaps TRBD1 (5 bases). This CDR3 comprises 13 residues. Trimming left V 1 base short and J 6 bases short, with 10 bases between. CDR1 LGHDT and CDR2 YNNKEL come from the germline V gene (reference sequence). The CDR3 spells CASSQAQGAEQYF. The DNA read from the CDR3 is TGTGCCAGCAGCCAAGCGCAGGGCGCCGAG.

With respect to this clone: From the germline J gene comes the end of the CDR3, since the read stops 3 residues before it. The chain combines TRBV5-1 with TRBJ1-2; 7 bases match TRBD1. This CDR3 comprises 12 residues. Germline V gene lookup returns CDR1 SGHRS and CDR2 YFSETQ. The CDR3 bases that were read are TGCGCCAGCATCGGGGTGGGACAGACC. This encodes CASIGVGQT. The whole CDR3 protein reads CASIGVGQTYTF.

On this clone: The read ends 3 residues shy of where the CDR3 ends; the end is completed using the germline J gene. V is TRBV20-1 and J is TRBJ2-7, with 9 bases lining up with TRBD1. The CDR3 spans 15 residues. Germline-derived CDR1 and CDR2 are DFQATT and SNEGSKA (reference sequence). J was trimmed by 3 bases and V by 6 bases; bases with no gene match: 12. The CDR3 DNA, read in part, is TGCAGTGCCAGCGCTTCCGGGACAGGGAACTACGAG. This encodes CSASASGTGNYE. The full CDR3 protein reads CSASASGTGNYEQYF.

About this clone: The read ends 3 residues shy of where the CDR3 ends; the end is completed using the germline J gene. The genes are TRBV7-3 and TRBJ2-3, with 9 nucleotides matching TRBD2. The trim removed 8 bases at V and 5 bases at J, leaving 14 bases unmatched. The CDR3 consists of 16 residues. Germline lookup yields CDR1 SGHTA and CDR2 FQGTGA. The CDR3 loop reads CASGLAGLGGGDTQYF. The CDR3 DNA, read in part, is TGTGCCAGCGGCCTAGCGGGGCTGGGCGGTGGAGATACG.

A word on this clone: Read sequence stops 3 residues before the CDR3 end, and the germline J gene provides the missing end. This chain joins TRBV5-1 and TRBJ2-5; D is possibly TRBD1 or TRBD2 (5 bases each). There are 17 residues in the CDR3. Germline V gene data show CDR1 as SGHRS and CDR2 as YFSETQ. V was cut by 5 bases and J by 5 bases, with 25 bases left in between. Incomplete CDR3 DNA: TGCGCCAGCAGTCCCGTCGGAGTAGTAAGTGAGGGGGAGACC. Translation: CASSPVGVVSEGET. From start to end, the CDR3 is CASSPVGVVSEGETQYF. Looking up the rest from reference TRBV5-1 and TRBJ2-5 gives the full variable domain: KAGVTQTPRYLIKTRGQQVTLSCSPISGHRSVSWYQQTPGQGLQFLFEYFSETQRNKGNFPGRFSGRQFSNSRSEMNVSTLELGDSALYLCASSPVGVVSEGETQYFGPGTRLLVL.

Concerning this clone: The sequenced fragment ends 3 residues before the CDR3 boundary, so the rest is inferred from the germline J gene. The chain links TRBV23-1 to TRBJ2-5; 8 bases match TRBD1. TRBV23-1 is an ORF, with its function uncertain. V gave up 0 bases and J gave up 6 bases; unmatched junction bases: 12. This CDR3 contains 17 residues. This chain's CDR3 is CASSQSLSRTGRKTQYF. Partial CDR3 DNA: TGCGCCAGCAGTCAATCTCTTAGTAGGACAGGGCGAAAGACC.

Remarks on this clone: From the germline J gene comes the end of the CDR3, since the read stops 3 residues before it. V usage is TRBV4-2 and J usage is TRBJ2-3; 15 nucleotides agree with TRBD2. J gave up 5 bases and V 4 bases, and 10 bases lay outside the gene matches. Per germline, CDR1 LGHNA and CDR2 YNFKEQ. The CDR3 has 18 amino acids. CDR3 sequence: CASSPRTSGGGQVDTQYF. The sequenced part of the CDR3 DNA is TGTGCCAGCAGCCCCCGGACTAGCGGGGGGGGTCAGGTAGATACG.

With regard to this clone: The read terminates 3 residues ahead of where the CDR3 ends, so the germline J gene completes it. V gene TRBV6-1 combines with J gene TRBJ1-5, with 7 positions matching TRBD1. The germline V gene has CDR1 MNHNS and CDR2 SASEGT. This CDR3 is built from 16 residues. V lost 2 bases to trimming and J lost 1 base; unmatched junction nucleotides: 5. Partial CDR3 DNA: TGTGCCAGCAGTGAATTCGGGACAGAGAGCAATCAGCCC. Protein product: CASSEFGTESNQP. The whole CDR3 reads CASSEFGTESNQPQHF.

A note on this clone: Read coverage stops 3 residues before the CDR3 terminus; the germline J gene supplies the remainder. J is TRBJ2-7 and V is TRBV5-1, with D hard to call. The CDR3 totals 13 residues. The V end lost 4 bases, the J end lost 0 bases, and 8 bases lay between the germline ends. CDR1 is SGHRS, CDR2 YFSETQ, per germline. This chain's CDR3 is CASSTYYSYEQYF. The covered CDR3 bases are TGCGCCAGCAGCACCTATTACTCCTACGAG.

Frequency places this clone as medium-sized (0.01 to 0.1%). The observed sequence ends 3 residues before the CDR3 terminus, with the missing tail filled in from the germline J gene. This chain connects TRBV6-1 to TRBJ2-2, with TRBD1 identical over 8 bases. V lost 4 bases and J lost 2; bases outside the gene matches: 6. Germline CDR1 MNHNS, CDR2 SASEGT. The CDR3 consists of 16 residues. The covered CDR3 bases are TGTGCCAGCAGTGGCCGAGACAGGGGTAACACCGGGGAG. Amino acid sequence: CASSGRDRGNTGE. The CDR3 in its entirety is CASSGRDRGNTGELFF.

In regard to this clone: Coverage ceases 3 residues before the CDR3 finishes, and the germline J gene fills in the end. The genes are TRBV20-1 and TRBJ1-1; the D gene is possibly TRBD1 (6 bases). The CDR3 covers 15 residues. The V gene lost 7 bases and the J gene lost 0 bases, with 18 bases spanning the gap. Germline values: CDR1 DFQATT, CDR2 SNEGSKA (reference sequence). The part of the CDR3 DNA that was read is TGCAGTGTCCCCTTCGGACAGAACTTGAACACTGAA. Translated: CSVPFGQNLNTE. The full CDR3 protein is CSVPFGQNLNTEAFF.

A note on this clone: The read ends 3 residues early relative to the CDR3; the germline J gene fills the gap. The gene calls are TRBV4-1 and TRBJ2-7, with 7 nucleotides matching TRBD1. Per germline, CDR1 MGHRA and CDR2 YSYEKL. The CDR3 has 16 residues. The junction had 9 bases not matched to a gene; V was cut back by 4 bases and J by 0 bases. The CDR3 is CASSRPGQTSSYEQYF. The DNA read from the CDR3 is TGCGCCAGCAGCCGCCCGGGACAGACGAGCTCCTACGAG.